This TCR beta chain was captured in a study of breast tumors, draining lymph nodes, adjacent tissues (dated by TCRdb to 2016 to 2017). With regard to the full study: TCR beta repertoires were compared across tumor, adjacent nontumor tissue and axillary lymph nodes obtained from breast cancer patients. In human breast cancer, the study set out to assess how tumor, surrounding tissue and draining lymph node repertoires relate to one another and whether T cells might be exchanged between them. Here is what the overall study found, with its caveats: The data were considered consistent with the idea that most tumor T cells come from the lymph node and then expand in tumor tissue. In luminal-like breast cancer, tumor and nontumor tissue repertoires resembled each other significantly more than in basal-like breast cancer. The conclusion that tumor T cells originate in lymph nodes was framed as consistent with a hypothesis rather than directly demonstrated. Tumors showed preferential V and J gene usage, and their T-cell repertoire diversity fell below that of lymph nodes yet above that of nontumor tissue.

The CDR3 goes from the cysteine to the phenylalanine over 12 residues. The sequence is cut down to CDR3 DNA, 36 bases in frame from base 1. Relative to germline, V is 9 bases shorter and J is 8 bases shorter, with 15 bases between their ends. CDR1 and CDR2 are read off the germline V gene as KGHDR and SFDVKD. This clonotype was seen a handful of times. This clone's antigen is unknown. It has no much larger one-base neighbor in the sample; base qualities were not kept. Lymph node samples were obtained from the axillary draining lymph nodes of breast cancer patients. Sequencing used an Illumina HiSeq 2000. Multiplex PCR amplification was used to build the TCR beta chain libraries. High-throughput sequencing was used to analyze the amplified TCR beta chain products. Clones were called with MiXCR by TCRdb after fastp trimmed the public reads at Q25, and only in-frame beta chains were retained. Every CDR3 protein is listed once, alongside the most common genes and DNA of its rows. The sample records 130,000 or so distinct CDR3 sequences, approximately 32% of which are singletons. About 2.5% of the sample goes to the ten largest clones.

Sequencing used axillary lymph node tissue. The rearrangement combines TRBV24-1 with TRBJ1-1; the D gene assignment is ambiguous. This TCR was recovered from a female donor with breast cancer. Some clones in this sample may be carry-over from other donors' samples. The CDR3 protein is CATSSGIGEAFF. The bases read TGTGCCACCTCGTCGGGGATCGGCGAAGCTTTCTTT.